This T cell receptor (beta chain) was found in a study of blood T cell repertoires in COVID-19. Produced via immunoSEQ multiplex PCR; TCRdb's table is partial and in-frame only. The sample records approximately 72,000 clones, more than 70% being singletons. From germline, CDR1 is SGHTA and CDR2 FQGNSA. J lost 8 bases, V lost 0 bases, and 3 bases had no gene match. This CDR3 contains 13 residues. V gene TRBV7-2 combines with J gene TRBJ1-2, with 7 positions matching TRBD1. This clonotype originated in a woman aged 80 or over with active or convalescent COVID-19. The sample consisted of peripheral blood. In DNA form, the CDR3 reads TGTGCCAGCAGCTTAGCAGGGGGCGCAGGCTACACCTTC. Amino acids: CASSLAGGAGYTF.